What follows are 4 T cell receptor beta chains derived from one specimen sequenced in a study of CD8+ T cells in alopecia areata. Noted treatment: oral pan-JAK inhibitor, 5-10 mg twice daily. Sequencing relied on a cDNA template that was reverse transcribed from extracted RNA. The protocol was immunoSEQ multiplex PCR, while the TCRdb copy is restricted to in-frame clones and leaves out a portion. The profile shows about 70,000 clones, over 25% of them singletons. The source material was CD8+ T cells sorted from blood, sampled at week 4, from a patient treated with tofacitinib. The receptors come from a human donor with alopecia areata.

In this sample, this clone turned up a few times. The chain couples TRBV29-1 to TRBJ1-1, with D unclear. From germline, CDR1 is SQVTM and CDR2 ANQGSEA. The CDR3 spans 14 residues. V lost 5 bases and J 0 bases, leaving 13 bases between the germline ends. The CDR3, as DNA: TGCAGCGTTCTCTTTAACGGCATGAACACTGAAGCTTTCTTT. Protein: CSVLFNGMNTEAFF. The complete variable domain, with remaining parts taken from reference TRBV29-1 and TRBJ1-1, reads SAVISQKPSRDICQRGTSLTIQCQVDSQVTMMFWYRQQPGQSLTLIATANQGSEATYESGFVIDKFPISRPNLTFSTLTVSNMSPEDSSIYLCSVLFNGMNTEAFFGQGTRLTVV.

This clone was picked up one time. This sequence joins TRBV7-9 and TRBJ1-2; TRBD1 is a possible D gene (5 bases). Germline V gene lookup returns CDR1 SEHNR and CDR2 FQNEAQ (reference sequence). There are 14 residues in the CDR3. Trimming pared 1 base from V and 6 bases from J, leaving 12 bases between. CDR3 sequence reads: CASSLGPGLDGYTF. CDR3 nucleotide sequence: TGTGCCAGCAGCTTAGGCCCGGGACTCGATGGCTACACCTTC.

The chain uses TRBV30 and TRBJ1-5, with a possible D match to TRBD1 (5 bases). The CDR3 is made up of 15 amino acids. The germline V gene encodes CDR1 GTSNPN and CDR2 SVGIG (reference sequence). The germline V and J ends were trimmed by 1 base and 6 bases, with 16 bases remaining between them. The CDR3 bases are TGTGCCTGGAGTGGGGGGACGGCAGCGAGTCAGCCCCAGCATTTT. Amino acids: CAWSGGTAASQPQHF.

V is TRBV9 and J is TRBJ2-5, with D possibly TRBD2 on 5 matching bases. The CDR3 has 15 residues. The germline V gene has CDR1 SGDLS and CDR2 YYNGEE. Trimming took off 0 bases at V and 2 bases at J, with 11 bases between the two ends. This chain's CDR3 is CASSVVPGSQETQYF. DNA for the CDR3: TGTGCCAGCAGCGTAGTGCCGGGATCGCAAGAGACCCAGTACTTC.